These 10 T cell receptor beta chains were all obtained from the same sample, sequenced in a study of response to subunit inactivated influenza vaccine. One entry per CDR3 protein, called by TCRdb with MiXCR from the RT-PCR reads. The sample yields 500,000 to 600,000 distinct CDR3 sequences, over 9% seen once. The same sample was also studied in work on T cells expressing NK-cell markers. That paper notes: Beta-chain TCR cDNA was generated via 5'RACE template switching with UMIs.

The sample was PBMCs from blood, taken on the day of vaccination. All receptors derive from a man aged 50-59 years who received an inactivated influenza vaccine.

The J gene is TRBJ2-3, the V gene TRBV7-3, with TRBD2 matching 7 bases. This CDR3 spans 14 amino acids. V shed 3 bases and J 4 bases; nucleotides not matched to a gene: 4. CDR1 is SGHTA, CDR2 FQGTGA, per germline. The CDR3 sequence: CASSLGLNPDTQYF. The CDR3 DNA follows: TGTGCCAGCAGCTTGGGACTAAATCCAGATACGCAGTATTTT.

This clonotype was detected a few times. This rearrangement joins TRBV27 to TRBJ1-2; D gene uncertain. V was shortened by 5 bases and J by 6 bases, with 13 bases between the two germline ends. This CDR3 comprises 13 residues. Looked up from germline, CDR1 is MNHEY and CDR2 is SMNVEV (reference sequence). The CDR3 region has the DNA TGTGCCAGCAGTCGAGGGCCGGCGGATGGCTACACCTTC. Protein sequence: CASSRGPADGYTF.

The chain is built from TRBV7-8 and TRBJ2-5, with D perhaps given as TRBD1 or TRBD2 (5 bases each). This CDR3 comprises 15 residues. V lost 3 bases and J lost 7, with 18 bases in between. Germline CDR1 is SGHVS and CDR2 is FQNEAQ. CDR3 in amino acids: CASSFLGTRRGTQYF. The CDR3 nucleotides are TGTGCCAGCAGCTTCCTCGGGACCCGACGGGGGACCCAGTACTTC.

The chain carries TRBV20-1 and TRBJ2-1; D perhaps matches TRBD2 (6 bases). Germline CDR1 reads DFQATT; CDR2 reads SNEGSKA (reference sequence). The CDR3 has 12 residues. Trimming cost V 3 bases and J 6 bases, with 9 bases left between them. CDR3 in DNA: TGCAGTGCTAGGCGTAGCGGCAATGAGCAGTTCTTC. Its protein is CSARRSGNEQFF.

V usage is TRBV20-1 and J usage is TRBJ2-2; D possibly corresponds to TRBD1 (6 bases). The CDR3 spans 13 residues. CDR1 DFQATT and CDR2 SNEGSKA come from the germline V gene (reference sequence). Trimming cost V 6 bases and J 2 bases, with 10 bases left between them. The DNA of the CDR3 is TGCAGTGCCCCGGACAGTAACACCGGGGAGCTGTTTTTT. Its translation is CSAPDSNTGELFF.

The chain links TRBV12-5 to TRBJ2-1; TRBD2 might be the D (6 bases). There are 15 residues in the CDR3. The germline CDR1 and CDR2 sequences are LGHNT and FRNRAP. V was clipped by 5 bases and J by 3 bases, with 14 bases between them. CDR3 coding DNA: TGTGCTAGTGGTGTCCGGGCGGGAAGCTACAATGAGCAGTTCTTC. Protein product: CASGVRAGSYNEQFF.

This clonotype was found a few times. The rearrangement links TRBV7-9 to TRBJ2-7; a weak D match, TRBD2 (5 bases). The CDR3 spans 14 residues. V shed 3 bases and J shed 1 base, with 10 bases lying between them. CDR1 SEHNR and CDR2 FQNEAQ come from the germline V gene (reference sequence). The CDR3 spells CASSLTINSYEQYF. The CDR3 bases are TGTGCCAGCAGCTTGACTATCAATTCCTACGAGCAGTACTTC. The full variable domain, rest sourced from reference TRBV7-9 and TRBJ2-7, is DTGVSQNPRHKITKRGQNVTFRCDPISEHNRLYWYRQTLGQGPEFLTYFQNEAQLEKSRLLSDRFSAERPKGSFSTLEIQRTEQGDSAMYLCASSLTINSYEQYFGPGTRLTVT.

This chain joins TRBV6-2 or TRBV6-3 and TRBJ1-5; D unclear. Trimming cost V 6 bases and J 2 bases, with 8 bases left between them. CDR3 length equals 13 residues. Germline CDR1 and CDR2: MNHEY and SVGEGT. CDR3 loop: CASSGWGNQPQHF. CDR3 nucleotides: TGTGCCAGCAGCGGGTGGGGCAATCAGCCCCAGCATTTT.

This sequence joins TRBV20-1 and TRBJ2-5; tentatively, D is TRBD1 (6 bases). The germline V and J ends were trimmed by 3 bases and 4 bases, with 15 bases remaining between them. The CDR3 loop spans 14 amino acids. Germline CDR1 reads DFQATT; CDR2 reads SNEGSKA (reference sequence). CDR3 loop: CSARWDNQRETQYF. The CDR3 coding sequence is TGCAGTGCTAGGTGGGACAACCAGAGAGAGACCCAGTACTTC.

The chain joins TRBV24-1 to TRBJ2-1; perhaps TRBD2 as D (6 bases). Germline assignment: CDR1 KGHDR and CDR2 SFDVKD. This CDR3 spans 18 amino acids. Trimming removed 4 bases at V and 0 bases at J, with 18 bases between. CDR3 DNA sequence: TGTGCCACCAGTGAAGGGTTTGGAGGGAAAGACTCCTACAATGAGCAGTTCTTC. Amino acids: CATSEGFGGKDSYNEQFF.